One sample yielded the 5 T cell receptor beta chains listed below, sequenced in a study of vaccination and CD4 T cells after COVID-19. Cultured CD4+ T cell DNA underwent sequencing with the Oncomine TCR Beta short-read assay. MiXCR, applied by TCRdb to the PCR reads, yields one record per CDR3 protein. Among 12,000 to 15,000 distinct CDR3 sequences listed, about 35% were seen once. Antigens for these TCRs are unknown. Treatment given: approximately nine-day PBMC culture with coronavirus spike peptide pools or control peptides (ViraFEST assay). Material: cultured CD4+ T cells from blood. These receptor sequences come from a human donor with COVID-19.

The gene calls are TRBV20-1 and TRBJ2-2; 8 bases fit TRBD1. The CDR3 sequence is 15 residues long. Germline CDR1 and CDR2: DFQATT and SNEGSKA (reference sequence). Trimming at V came to 2 bases and at J to 3 bases, leaving 5 bases not matched to a gene. The CDR3 protein is CSARHQGADTGELFF. The CDR3 DNA follows: TGCAGTGCTAGACACCAGGGGGCGGACACCGGGGAGCTGTTTTTT.

V usage is TRBV20-1 and J usage is TRBJ2-5; 11 bases fit TRBD1. V lost 6 bases to trimming and J lost 4 bases; unmatched junction nucleotides: 10. Germline assignment: CDR1 DFQATT and CDR2 SNEGSKA (reference sequence). The CDR3 length is 15 residues. DNA for the CDR3: TGCAGTGCCAGCGTGGACAGGGGGCGATCAGAGACCCAGTACTTC. Its translation is CSASVDRGRSETQYF.

The V gene is TRBV20-1, the J gene TRBJ2-4; D gene ambiguous. Trimming removed 4 bases from V and 6 bases from J, with 7 bases in between. Germline lookup yields CDR1 DFQATT and CDR2 SNEGSKA (reference sequence). This CDR3 spans 11 amino acids. CDR3 in DNA: TGCAGTGCTAATAGAGGAAACATTCAGTACTTC. Its translation is CSANRGNIQYF.

CDR3 loop: CASSTTGQSPGGYTF. As DNA, the CDR3 is TGTGCCAGCAGCACCACGGGACAGTCCCCGGGTGGCTACACCTTC. The chain couples TRBV11-2 to TRBJ1-2, with TRBD1 matching 7 bases. The CDR3 extends over 15 amino acids. V lost 5 bases and J lost 7; bases outside the gene matches: 13. Per germline, CDR1 SGHAT and CDR2 FQNNGV.

The chain has TRBV30 and TRBJ1-2; unclear D gene. V was shortened by 0 bases and J by 6 bases, with 8 bases between the two germline ends. The CDR3 has 12 residues. Germline CDR1 reads GTSNPN; CDR2 reads SVGIG (reference sequence). CDR3: CAWSVRADGYTF. CDR3 in DNA: TGTGCCTGGAGTGTCCGCGCGGATGGCTACACCTTC.